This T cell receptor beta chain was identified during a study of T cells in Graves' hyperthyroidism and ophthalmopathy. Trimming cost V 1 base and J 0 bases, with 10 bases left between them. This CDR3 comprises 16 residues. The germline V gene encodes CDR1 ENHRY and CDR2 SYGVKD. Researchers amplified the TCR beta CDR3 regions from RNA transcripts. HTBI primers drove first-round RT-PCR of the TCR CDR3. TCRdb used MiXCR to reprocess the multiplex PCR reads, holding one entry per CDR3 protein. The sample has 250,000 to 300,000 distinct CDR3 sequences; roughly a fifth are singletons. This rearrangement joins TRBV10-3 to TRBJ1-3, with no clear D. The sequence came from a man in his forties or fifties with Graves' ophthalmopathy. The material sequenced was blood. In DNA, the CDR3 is TGTGCCATCAGTGAGTTGGACGCCGTCTCTGGAAACACCATATATTTT. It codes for CAISELDAVSGNTIYF.